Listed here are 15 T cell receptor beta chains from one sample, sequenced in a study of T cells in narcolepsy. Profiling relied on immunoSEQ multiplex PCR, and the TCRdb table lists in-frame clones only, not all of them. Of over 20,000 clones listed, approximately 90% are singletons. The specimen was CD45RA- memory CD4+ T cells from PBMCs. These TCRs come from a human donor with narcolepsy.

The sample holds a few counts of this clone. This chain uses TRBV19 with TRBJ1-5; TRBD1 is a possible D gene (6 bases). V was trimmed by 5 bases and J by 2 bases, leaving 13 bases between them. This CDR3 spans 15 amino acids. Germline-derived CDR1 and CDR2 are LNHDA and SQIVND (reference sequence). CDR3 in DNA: TGTGCCAGTAGTTCCCGGGACATTGGCAATCAGCCCCAGCATTTT. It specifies CASSSRDIGNQPQHF.

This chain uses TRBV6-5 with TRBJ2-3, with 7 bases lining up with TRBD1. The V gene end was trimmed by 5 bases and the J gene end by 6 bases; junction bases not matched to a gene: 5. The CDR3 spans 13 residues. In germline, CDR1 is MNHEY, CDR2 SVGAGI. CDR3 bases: TGTGCCAGCAGTAAATTACAGGGGGATACGCAGTATTTT. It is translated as CASSKLQGDTQYF.

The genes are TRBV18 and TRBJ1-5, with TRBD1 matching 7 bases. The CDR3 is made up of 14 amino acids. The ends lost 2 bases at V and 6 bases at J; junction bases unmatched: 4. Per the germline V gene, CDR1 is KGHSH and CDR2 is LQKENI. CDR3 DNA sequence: TGTGCCAGCTCACCAGACAGGGATGGTCAGCCCCAGCATTTT. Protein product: CASSPDRDGQPQHF.

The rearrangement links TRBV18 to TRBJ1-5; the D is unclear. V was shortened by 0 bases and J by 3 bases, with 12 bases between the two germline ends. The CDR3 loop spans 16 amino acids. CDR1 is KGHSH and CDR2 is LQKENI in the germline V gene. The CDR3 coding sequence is TGTGCCAGCTCACCACCGTCAGCCCAGGACAATCAGCCCCAGCATTTT. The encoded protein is CASSPPSAQDNQPQHF. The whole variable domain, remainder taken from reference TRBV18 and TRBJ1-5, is NAGVMQNPRHLVRRRGQEARLRCSPMKGHSHVYWYRQLPEEGLKFMVYLQKENIIDESGMPKERFSAEFPKEGPSILRIQQVVRGDSAAYFCASSPPSAQDNQPQHFGDGTRLSIL.

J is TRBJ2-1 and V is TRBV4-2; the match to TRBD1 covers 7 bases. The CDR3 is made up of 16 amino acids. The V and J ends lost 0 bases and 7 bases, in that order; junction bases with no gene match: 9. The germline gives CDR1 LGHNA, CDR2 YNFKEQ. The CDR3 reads CASSQERTGKGNEQFF. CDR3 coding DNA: TGTGCCAGCAGCCAAGAGAGGACAGGAAAGGGGAATGAGCAGTTCTTC.

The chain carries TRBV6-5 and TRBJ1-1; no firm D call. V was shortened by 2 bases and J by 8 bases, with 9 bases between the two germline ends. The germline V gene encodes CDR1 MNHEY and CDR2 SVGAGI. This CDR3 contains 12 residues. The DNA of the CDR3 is TGTGCCAGCAGTTACCTCGGGTCCGAAGCTTTCTTT. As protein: CASSYLGSEAFF.

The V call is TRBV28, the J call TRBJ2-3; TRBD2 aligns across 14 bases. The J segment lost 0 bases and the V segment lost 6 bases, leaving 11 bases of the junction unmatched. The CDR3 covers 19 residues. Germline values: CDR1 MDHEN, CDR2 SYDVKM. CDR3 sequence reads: CASSQGLAGGPGSTDTQYF. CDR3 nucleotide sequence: TGTGCCAGCAGCCAAGGACTAGCGGGGGGCCCCGGGAGCACAGATACGCAGTATTTT.

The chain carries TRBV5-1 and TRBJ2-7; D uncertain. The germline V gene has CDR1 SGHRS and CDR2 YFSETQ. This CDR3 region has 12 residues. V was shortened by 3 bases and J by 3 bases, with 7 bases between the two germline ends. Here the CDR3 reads CASSYGNYEQYF. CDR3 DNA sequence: TGCGCCAGCAGCTACGGAAACTACGAGCAGTACTTC.

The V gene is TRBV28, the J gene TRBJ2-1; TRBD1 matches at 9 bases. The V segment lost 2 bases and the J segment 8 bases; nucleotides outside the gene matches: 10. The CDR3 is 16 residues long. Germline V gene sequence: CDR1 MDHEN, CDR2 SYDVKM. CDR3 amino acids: CASSLSRGTGYYEQFF. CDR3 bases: TGTGCCAGCAGTTTAAGTCGAGGGACAGGGTACTATGAGCAGTTCTTC.

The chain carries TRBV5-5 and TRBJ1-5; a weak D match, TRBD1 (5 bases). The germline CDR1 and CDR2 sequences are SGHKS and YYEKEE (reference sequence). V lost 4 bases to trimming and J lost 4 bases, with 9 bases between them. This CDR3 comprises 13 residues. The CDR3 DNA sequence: TGTGCCAGCAGCCTGGACAATAATCAGCCCCAGCATTTT. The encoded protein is CASSLDNNQPQHF.

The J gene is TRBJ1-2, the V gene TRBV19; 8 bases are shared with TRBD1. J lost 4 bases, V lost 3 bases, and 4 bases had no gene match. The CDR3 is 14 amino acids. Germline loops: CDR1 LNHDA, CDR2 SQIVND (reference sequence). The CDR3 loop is CASSMTGEVYGYTF. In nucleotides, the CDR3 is TGTGCCAGTAGTATGACAGGGGAGGTCTATGGCTACACCTTC.

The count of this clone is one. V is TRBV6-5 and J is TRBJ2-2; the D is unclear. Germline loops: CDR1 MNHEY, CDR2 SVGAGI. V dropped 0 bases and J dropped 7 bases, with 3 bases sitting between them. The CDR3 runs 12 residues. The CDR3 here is CASSYSGGELFF. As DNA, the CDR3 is TGTGCCAGCAGTTACTCGGGCGGGGAGCTGTTTTTT.

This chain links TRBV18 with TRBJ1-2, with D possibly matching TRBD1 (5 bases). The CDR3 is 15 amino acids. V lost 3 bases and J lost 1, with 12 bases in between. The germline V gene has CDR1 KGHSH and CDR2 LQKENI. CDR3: CASSPIFDSNYGYTF. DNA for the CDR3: TGTGCCAGCTCACCTATTTTCGACAGTAACTATGGCTACACCTTC.

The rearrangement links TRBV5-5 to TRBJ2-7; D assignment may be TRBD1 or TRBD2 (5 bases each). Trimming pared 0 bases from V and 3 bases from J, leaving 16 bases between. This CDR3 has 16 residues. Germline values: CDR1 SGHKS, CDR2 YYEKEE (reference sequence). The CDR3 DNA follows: TGTGCCAGCAGCTTGGTAGAACCGGGGCCGATCTACGAGCAGTACTTC. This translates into CASSLVEPGPIYEQYF.

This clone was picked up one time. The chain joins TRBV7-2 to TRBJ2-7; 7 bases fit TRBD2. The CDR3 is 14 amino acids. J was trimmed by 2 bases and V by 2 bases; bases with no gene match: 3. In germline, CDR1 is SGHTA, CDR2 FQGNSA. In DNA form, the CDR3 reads TGTGCCAGCAGCTTACGACTAGCTGCCTACGAGCAGTACTTC. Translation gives CASSLRLAAYEQYF.